These 8 T cell receptor beta chains came from one sample sequenced in a study of metastatic and nonmetastatic thyroid tumors. TCRdb re-called the PCR reads with MiXCR. Altogether tens of thousands of clones are present, around 18% being singletons, with the ten largest covering 2.5% to 3%. Thyroid surgery was preceded by no treatment in any patient. Sequencing was performed on adjacent normal tissue. These receptors all stem from a male donor with papillary thyroid cancer or a benign thyroid nodule (not recorded which). Some clones in this sample may be carry-over from other donors' samples.

This clone was detected only a few times. The V gene is TRBV10-3, the J gene TRBJ1-6; TRBD1 matches at 8 bases. CDR3 length: 14 amino acids. J lost 8 bases, V lost 5 bases, and 5 bases had no gene match. Germline lookup yields CDR1 ENHRY and CDR2 SYGVKD. This CDR3 is CAISPGTGYSPLHF. Written as DNA, the CDR3 is TGTGCCATCAGTCCCGGGACAGGCTATTCACCCCTCCACTTT.

Note on this clone: One end of the junction is discordant with germline, which a read error may explain. V is TRBV27 and J is TRBJ1-2, with D perhaps matching TRBD1 (5 bases). Germline loops: CDR1 MNHEY, CDR2 SMNVEV (reference sequence). CDR3 size: 13 residues. CDR3 in amino acids: CASSSSGGYGYTF. For the CDR3, the DNA is TGTGCAAGCAGTTCCTCCGGGGGGTATGGCTACACCTTC.

This clone qualifies as medium-sized. The rearrangement uses TRBV2 and TRBJ2-3; D ambiguous. This CDR3 has 15 residues. Germline V gene sequence: CDR1 SNHLY, CDR2 FYNNEI. V lost 2 bases and J lost 0, with 9 bases in between. In DNA form, the CDR3 reads TGTGCCAGCAGTGAACGTAGTAGAAGCACAGATACGCAGTATTTT. Translated: CASSERSRSTDTQYF.

This clone was observed many times. The chain employs TRBV30 and TRBJ2-1; 9 bases match TRBD2. Germline CDR1 and CDR2: GTSNPN and SVGIG (reference sequence). The CDR3 covers 15 residues. With V trimmed by 0 bases and J by 4 bases, 4 bases remained unmatched. The CDR3 loop reads CAWSVSGSPYNEQFF. The CDR3 DNA follows: TGTGCCTGGAGTGTTAGCGGGAGCCCGTACAATGAGCAGTTCTTC.

This clone was recorded many times. J is TRBJ1-5 and V is TRBV20-1; no reliable D call. The CDR3 extends over 12 amino acids. V lost 0 bases, J lost 6 bases, and 6 bases lay in between. Germline lookup yields CDR1 DFQATT and CDR2 SNEGSKA (reference sequence). CDR3 loop: CSARDGPQPQHF. The CDR3 nucleotides read TGCAGTGCTAGAGACGGGCCTCAGCCCCAGCATTTT.

In the case of this clone: A much larger clone sits a single nucleotide away, making a read error possible. The chain joins TRBV29-1 to TRBJ1-2; TRBD1 aligns across 8 bases. V lost 7 bases to trimming and J lost 3 bases; unmatched junction nucleotides: 7. CDR1 is SQVTM and CDR2 is ANQGSEA in the germline V gene. The CDR3 spans 13 residues. The CDR3 region is CSAQGTGHYGYTF. The CDR3 coding sequence is TGCAGCGCCCAAGGGACAGGCCACTATGGCTACACCTTC.

This clone has a count of ten or more. The rearrangement joins TRBV28 to TRBJ2-5; 11 bases line up with TRBD2. Germline V gene lookup returns CDR1 MDHEN and CDR2 SYDVKM. J was trimmed by 2 bases and V by 2 bases; bases with no gene match: 7. The CDR3 covers 17 residues. CDR3 sequence reads: CASSLITSGGQQETQYF. CDR3 in DNA: TGTGCCAGCAGTTTAATTACTAGCGGGGGACAGCAAGAGACCCAGTACTTC.

The CDR3 bases are TGTGCCAGTACCGGACATGTGTACAATGAGCAGTTCTTC. Amino acids: CASTGHVYNEQFF. The chain joins TRBV19 to TRBJ2-1, with D perhaps matching TRBD1 (5 bases). CDR3 length: 13 amino acids. V was trimmed by 7 bases and J by 4 bases, leaving 11 bases between them. Germline V CDR1 and CDR2: LNHDA, SQIVND (reference sequence). Drawing the rest from reference TRBV19 and TRBJ2-1, the complete variable domain is DGGITQSPKYLFRKEGQNVTLSCEQNLNHDAMYWYRQDPGQGLRLIYYSQIVNDFQKGDIAEGYSVSREKKESFPLTVTSAQKNPTAFYLCASTGHVYNEQFFGPGTRLTVL.